This entry concerns a single TCR beta chain. The data stem from a study of blood T cell repertoires in COVID-19. Across the whole study: Sites across the United States, Italy and Spain contributed samples from acute and convalescent COVID-19. Sources were T cells, B-cell-depleted T cells, or PBMCs; the material itself was cDNA or gDNA.

Per the study methods: Amplified reference gene primers provided the basis for estimating nucleated cell counts. Some clones are missing from TCRdb's copy, which holds only in-frame ones; the method was immunoSEQ multiplex PCR. The V and J calls and clone size are taken from that table; D and trimming were inferred from the DNA. The data hold about 40,000 clones, with approximately 83% observed a single time. The V and J ends lost 7 bases and 10 bases, in that order; junction bases with no gene match: 14. The germline V gene has CDR1 LNHDA and CDR2 SQIVND (reference sequence). This CDR3 is built from 15 residues.

The source of this sequence is a woman in her sixties with acute or convalescent COVID-19. The rearrangement links TRBV19 to TRBJ2-1, with 9 positions matching TRBD2. Sequencing input: peripheral blood. CDR3 nucleotide sequence: TGTGCCAGTACCGCAAAAATAGCGGGAGCAAAAGAGCAGTTCTTC. Translating gives CASTAKIAGAKEQFF.